The subject of this entry is one TCR beta chain. For the second PCR, which ran for 7 to 11 cycles, a sample-barcoded 5' primer and a J-beta primer mix were used. Every cDNA molecule carried a tag from a template-switch adaptor bearing 12 random nucleotides. Each sample provided no less than 2.5 million CDR3-containing paired-end reads. Each CDR3 protein is one row after TCRdb ran MiXCR on the 5' RACE reads. The repertoire holds fewer than 1 million distinct CDR3 sequences, with more than 40% as singletons. The data stem from a study of blood T cells in healthy people across ages. Trimming removed 3 bases at V and 0 bases at J, with 18 bases between. This CDR3 region has 18 residues. The V gene's germline CDR1 is SEHNR and CDR2 FQNEAQ (reference sequence).

Sequencing was carried out using blood. This receptor was taken from a man in his 60s in good health. The V gene is TRBV7-9, the J gene TRBJ1-3, with no clear D. Here the CDR3 reads CASSLSTRGAFSGNTIYF. The CDR3 DNA reads as TGTGCCAGCAGCTTGTCTACCCGTGGAGCCTTCTCTGGAAACACCATATATTTT.